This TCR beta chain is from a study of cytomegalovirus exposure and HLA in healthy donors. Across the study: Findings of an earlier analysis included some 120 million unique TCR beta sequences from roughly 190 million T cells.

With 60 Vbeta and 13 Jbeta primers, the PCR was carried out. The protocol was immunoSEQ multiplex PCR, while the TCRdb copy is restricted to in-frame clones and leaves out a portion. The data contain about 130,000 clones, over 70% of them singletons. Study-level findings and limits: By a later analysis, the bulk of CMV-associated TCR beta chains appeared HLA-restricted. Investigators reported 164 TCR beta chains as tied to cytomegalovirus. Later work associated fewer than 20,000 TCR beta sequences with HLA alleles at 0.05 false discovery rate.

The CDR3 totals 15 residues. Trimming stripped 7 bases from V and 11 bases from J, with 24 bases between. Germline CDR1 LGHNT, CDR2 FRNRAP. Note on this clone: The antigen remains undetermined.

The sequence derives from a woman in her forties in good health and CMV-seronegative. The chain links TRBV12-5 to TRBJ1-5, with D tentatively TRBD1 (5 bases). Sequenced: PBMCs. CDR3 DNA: TGTGCTAGTGCCCAGGAAGGGGCAGCGGGGATGGCCCAGCATTTT. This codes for CASAQEGAAGMAQHF.